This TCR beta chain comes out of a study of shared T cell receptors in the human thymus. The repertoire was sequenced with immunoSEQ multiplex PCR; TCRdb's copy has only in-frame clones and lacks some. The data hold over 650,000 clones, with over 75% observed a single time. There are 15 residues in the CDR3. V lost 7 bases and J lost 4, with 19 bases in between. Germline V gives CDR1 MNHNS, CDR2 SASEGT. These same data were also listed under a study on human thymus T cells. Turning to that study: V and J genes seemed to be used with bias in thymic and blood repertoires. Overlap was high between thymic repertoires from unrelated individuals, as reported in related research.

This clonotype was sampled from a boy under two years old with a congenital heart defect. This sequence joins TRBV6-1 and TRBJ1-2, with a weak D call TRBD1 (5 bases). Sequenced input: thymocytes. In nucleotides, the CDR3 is TGTGCCAGCAAGGATCAGGGTCTAGGTGGCTATGGCTACACCTTC. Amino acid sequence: CASKDQGLGGYGYTF.